This TCR beta chain was sequenced during a study of molecular identifiers for immune sequencing clone quantification (dated by TCRdb to 2016 to 2019). Regarding the study in general: For a replicate experiment, RNA from around 20,000 or 100,000 naive CD8 T cells was divided into five aliquots, of which four were sequenced. This methods study used CD8 T cells to benchmark TCR RNA copy counting and molecular-identifier clustering-based TCR repertoire sequencing (MIDCIRS).

Points the paper makes about the study in general: Modeling gave around 3 recovered TCR RNA copies per cell versus around 10 by digital PCR, implying roughly 28% capture efficiency. The naive libraries included spiked-in Jurkat TCR RNA (10 copies' worth), and this Jurkat TCR RNA is not part of the donor repertoire. The sizes of highly expanded clones could end up underestimated when identical TCR molecules share a barcode. When barcode sub-clustering was omitted, TCR diversity was inflated by chimeric consensus sequences, with chimeras reaching as high as 47%. In CMV-specific effector cells, clones with more than 20 RNA copies accounted for over 99% of molecules, whereas in naive cells such clones accounted for under 1%. Even against a background of one million naive CD8 T cells, spiked-in Jurkat TCR RNA amounting to a single cell's worth was reported to be detectable.

Naive CD8 T cell libraries were made from approximately 20,000 to 1,000,000 sorted cells using 10%, 30% or 50% of purified RNA. Naive CD8 T cells were FACS-sorted as CD8+CD4-CCR7+CD45RA+ on a BD FACSAria II into RLT Plus buffer. To test detection sensitivity, Jurkat RNA equal to under 13 TCR copies was added to samples of about 20,000-1,000,000 naive CD8 T cells. CD8 T cells were enriched using RosetteSep CD8+ T Cell Enrichment Cocktail and Ficoll-Paque, and the enriched cells then underwent ACK red cell lysis. Library method: PCR. Sequencing was carried out with an Illumina HiSeq 4000. Bulk TCR libraries were generated as previously described, with the TCR primers listed in Table S5 used. Total RNA was purified with the Qiagen AllPrep DNA/RNA kit. Before analysis, reads from multiple sequencing runs of the same library were pooled. As for the authors' bioinformatics: Reads were retained only if an exact TCR constant sequence was present, and the retained reads were trimmed to 150 nt and grouped according to their 12-nt molecular barcodes. Within each barcode group, reads were sub-clustered at a 15% Levenshtein threshold, and quality-weighted consensus sequences were built per RNA molecule. Non-functional sequences were discarded, and so were lower-count sequences lying one edit away from another sequence. Barcode sub-clusters with fewer than 20% of the maximum read count were removed, based on fitting two negative binomial distributions. TCRdb reprocessing: public reads trimmed at Q25 with fastp, clones called with MiXCR, in-frame beta chains kept. A single entry per CDR3 protein holds the most common genes and DNA from its merged rows. What appears here as the V and J calls and clone size reflects TCRdb's work, not the paper's. The sample table records some 70,000 distinct CDR3 sequences; around a sixth of these occur just once. The ten largest clones add up to nearly 1.5% of the sample.

Sequences SNHLY (CDR1) and FYNNEI (CDR2) are obtained from the germline V gene. The CDR3 contains 16 residues, cysteine and phenylalanine counted. The DNA shown is the 48-base CDR3, in frame from base 1. Trimming accounts for 3 bases at V and 4 bases at J, while the number of junction bases matched to no gene is 7. This clonotype was counted only a few times. Its antigen target is currently unknown. No quality values exist for individual bases; no much larger clone is one base distant. Sequencing used naive CD8+ T cells from blood, with Jurkat cell RNA spiked in. Interpreted using the paper, the cell subset or site label stands for: FACS-sorted CD8+CD4-CCR7+CD45RA+ naive T cells. Recombination linked TRBV2 to TRBJ2-1; TRBD1 agrees with 9 junctional bases. This TCR came from a human donor in good health. Some libraries in this study had Jurkat cell RNA spiked in. The encoded CDR3 is CASSERGGTGYNEQFF. The DNA sequence is as follows: TGTGCCAGCAGTGAGAGGGGGGGGACAGGGTACAATGAGCAGTTCTTC.